This T cell receptor (beta chain) was sequenced during a study of blood T cell repertoires in COVID-19. The germline V and J ends were trimmed by 1 base and 9 bases, with 10 bases remaining between them. This CDR3 is 13 amino acids long. Germline V CDR1 and CDR2: LGHDT, YNNKEL (reference sequence). Clones were read by immunoSEQ multiplex PCR, and TCRdb kept only the in-frame ones, dropping some. The data hold 310,000 or so clones, with around four fifths observed a single time. This clone is a singleton in its sample. The TCR sequence derives from a woman between 50 and 59 years old with acute or convalescent COVID-19. The sample consisted of peripheral blood. V and J are TRBV3-1 (or the pseudogene TRBV3-2) and TRBJ1-5, with unresolved D. CDR3 residues: CASSQGEVPPQHF. The CDR3 DNA reads TGTGCCAGCAGCCAAGGGGAGGTTCCGCCCCAGCATTTT.